This T cell receptor beta chain comes out of a study of T cells expressing NK-cell markers. 5'RACE template switching with UMIs produced the TCR beta cDNA. TCRdb re-called the 5' RACE reads and shows each CDR3 protein once, DNA omitted. Recorded for this sample: about 410,000 distinct CDR3 sequences. Germline loops: CDR1 SGHRS, CDR2 YFSETQ. The length of the CDR3 is 13 residues. The chain has TRBV5-1 and TRBJ1-2; TCRdb outputs TRBD1, but without DNA this stays unchecked. Material: blood T cells: a sorted CD56 or NKG2C T cell subset, CD4+ or CD8+ T cells, or bulk PBMC T cells (not recorded which). This sequence was found in a woman aged 50 to 60 in good health. The chain's CDR3 is CASSFNAGRGYTF.